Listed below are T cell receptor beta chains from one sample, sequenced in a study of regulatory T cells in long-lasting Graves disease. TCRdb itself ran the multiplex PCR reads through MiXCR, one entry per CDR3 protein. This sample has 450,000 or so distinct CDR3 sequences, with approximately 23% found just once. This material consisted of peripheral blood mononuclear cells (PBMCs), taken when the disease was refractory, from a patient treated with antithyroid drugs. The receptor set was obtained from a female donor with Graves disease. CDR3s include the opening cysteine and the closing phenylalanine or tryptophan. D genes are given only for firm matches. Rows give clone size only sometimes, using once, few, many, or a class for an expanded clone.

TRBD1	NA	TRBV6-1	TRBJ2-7	CASSEATGGYEQYF	TGTGCCAGCAGTGAAGCGACAGGGGGCTACGAGCAGTACTTC
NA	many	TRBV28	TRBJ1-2	CASSFQGYTF	TGTGCCAGCAGTTTCCAGGGCTACACCTTC
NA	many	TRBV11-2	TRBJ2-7	CASSSPGDPEQYF	TGTGCCAGCAGCTCCCCCGGGGATCCCGAGCAGTACTTC
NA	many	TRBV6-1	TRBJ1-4	CASSNGWEKLFF	TGTGCCAGCAGTAATGGGTGGGAAAAACTGTTTTTT
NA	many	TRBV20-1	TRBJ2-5	CSAAGEETQYF	TGCAGTGCAGCAGGGGAAGAGACCCAGTACTTC
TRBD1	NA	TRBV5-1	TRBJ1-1	CASSLTGEGEAFF	TGCGCCAGCAGCTTGACAGGGGAGGGTGAAGCTTTCTTT
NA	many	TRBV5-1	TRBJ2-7	CASSQRGLIYEQYF	TGCGCCAGCAGCCAACGGGGACTGATCTACGAGCAGTACTTC
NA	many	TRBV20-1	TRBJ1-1	CSARPTGIAFF	TGCAGTGCTAGACCCACAGGGATAGCTTTCTTT
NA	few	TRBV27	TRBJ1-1	CASSSSVGEANTEAFF	TGTGCCAGCAGTTCCTCTGTGGGGGAAGCGAACACTGAAGCTTTCTTT
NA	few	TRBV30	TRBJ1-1	CAWKAEGRGKTEAFF	TGTGCCTGGAAGGCAGAAGGGAGGGGGAAAACTGAAGCTTTCTTT
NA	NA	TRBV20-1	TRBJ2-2	CSARDFSGVNTGELFF	TGCAGTGCTAGAGATTTTAGCGGTGTGAACACCGGGGAGCTGTTTTTT
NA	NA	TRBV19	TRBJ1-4	CASSRSQGLTNEKLFF	TGTGCCAGTAGCCGCTCCCAGGGTCTGACTAATGAAAAACTGTTTTTT
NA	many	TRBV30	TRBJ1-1	CASKGGIGEAFF	TGTGCCTCCAAAGGTGGGATCGGTGAAGCTTTCTTT
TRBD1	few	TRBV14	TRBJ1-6	CASSQTGNSPLHF	TGTGCCAGCAGCCAGACAGGGAATTCACCCCTCCACTTT
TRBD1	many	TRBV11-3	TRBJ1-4	CASSPRTGWNEKLFF	TGTGCCAGCAGCCCCCGGACAGGATGGAATGAAAAACTGTTTTTT
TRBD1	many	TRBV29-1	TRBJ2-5	CSADRGRGETQYF	TGCAGCGCCGACAGGGGGCGAGGGGAGACCCAGTACTTC
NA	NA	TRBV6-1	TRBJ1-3	CASMRDPWSVAGNTIYF	TGTGCCAGCATGAGGGATCCCTGGTCCGTGGCTGGAAACACCATATATTTT